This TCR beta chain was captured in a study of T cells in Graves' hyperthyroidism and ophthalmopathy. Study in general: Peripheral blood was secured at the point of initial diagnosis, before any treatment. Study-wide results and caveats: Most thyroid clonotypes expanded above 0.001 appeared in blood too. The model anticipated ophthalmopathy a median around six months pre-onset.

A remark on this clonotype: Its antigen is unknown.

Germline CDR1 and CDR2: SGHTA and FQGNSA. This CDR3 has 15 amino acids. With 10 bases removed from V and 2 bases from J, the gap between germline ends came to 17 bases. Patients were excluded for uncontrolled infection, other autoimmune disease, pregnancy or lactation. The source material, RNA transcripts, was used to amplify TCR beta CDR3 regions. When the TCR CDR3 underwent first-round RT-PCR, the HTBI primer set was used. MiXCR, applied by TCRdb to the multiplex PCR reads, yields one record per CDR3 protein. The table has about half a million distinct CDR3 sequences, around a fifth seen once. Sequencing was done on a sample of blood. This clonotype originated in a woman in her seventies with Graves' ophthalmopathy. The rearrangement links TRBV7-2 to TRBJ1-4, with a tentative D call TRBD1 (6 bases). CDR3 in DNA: TGTGCCACCAAAGGGGGGATCGGCACTAATGAAAAACTGTTTTTT. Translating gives CATKGGIGTNEKLFF.